The T cell receptor (beta chain) under discussion was sequenced for a study of OX40 agonist ivuxolimab in advanced cancers. Study details: The patients got ivuxolimab, which is an agonistic anti-OX40 (CD134) antibody. Participants could have had prior anti-PD-1, anti-PD-L1 or anti-CTLA-4 therapy, and more than 35% had some. Patients receiving dose escalation had hepatocellular carcinoma, melanoma, renal cell or head and neck cancer.

This clone showed up just a few times. Clones were sequenced by immunoSEQ multiplex PCR, and TCRdb holds only the in-frame ones, with some missing. This sample carries tens of thousands of clones, 82% of them seen once, and the ten largest clones take approximately 11%. The J segment lost 2 bases and the V segment lost 1 base, leaving 3 bases of the junction unmatched. Germline CDR1 and CDR2: SGHTA and FQGNSA. The CDR3 has 15 amino acids. The sequence came from an adult with an advanced solid tumor such as melanoma, head and neck, liver or kidney cancer. The V and J genes are TRBV7-2 and TRBJ2-5; TRBD2 matches 8 bases. This specimen consisted of CD4+ or CD8+ T cells sorted from blood, obtained in a trial of the OX40 agonist ivuxolimab. CDR3 residues: CASSLGRGVQETQYF. The DNA for the CDR3 is TGTGCCAGCAGCTTAGGGCGGGGGGTTCAAGAGACCCAGTACTTC. Full variable domain (remainder filled in from reference TRBV7-2 and TRBJ2-5): GAGVSQSPSNKVTEKGKDVELRCDPISGHTALYWYRQSLGQGLEFLIYFQGNSAPDKSGLPSDRFSAERTGGSVSTLTIQRTQQEDSAVYLCASSLGRGVQETQYFGPGTRLLVL.